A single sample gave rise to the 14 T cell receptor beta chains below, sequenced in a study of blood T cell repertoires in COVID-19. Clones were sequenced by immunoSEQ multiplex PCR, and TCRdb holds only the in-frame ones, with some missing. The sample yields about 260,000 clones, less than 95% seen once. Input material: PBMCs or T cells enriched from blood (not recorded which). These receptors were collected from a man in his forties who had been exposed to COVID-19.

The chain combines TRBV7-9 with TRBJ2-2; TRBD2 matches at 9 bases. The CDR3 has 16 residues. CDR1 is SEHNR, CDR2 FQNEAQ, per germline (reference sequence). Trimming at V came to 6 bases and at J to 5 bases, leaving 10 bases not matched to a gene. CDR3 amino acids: CASRETSGWETGELFF. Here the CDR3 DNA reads TGTGCCAGCAGAGAAACTAGCGGGTGGGAGACCGGGGAGCTGTTTTTT.

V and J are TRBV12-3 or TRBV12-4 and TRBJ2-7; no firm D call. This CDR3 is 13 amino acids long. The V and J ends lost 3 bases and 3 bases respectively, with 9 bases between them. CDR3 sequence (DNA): TGTGCCAGCAGTTTGGTCCTAATCTACGAGCAGTACTTC. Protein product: CASSLVLIYEQYF.

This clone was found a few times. CDR3 residues: CASSQGAGRESGEQYF. CDR3 in DNA: TGCGCCAGCAGCCAAGGGGCGGGACGGGAATCGGGCGAGCAGTACTTC. V and J are TRBV4-1 and TRBJ2-7; D possibly corresponds to TRBD2 (6 bases). The CDR3 is 16 residues long. Germline V lookup: CDR1 MGHRA, CDR2 YSYEKL. V lost 1 base and J 6 bases, leaving 19 bases between the germline ends.

The CDR3 region is CASVQGSSNQPQHF. In DNA form, the CDR3 reads TGTGCCAGTGTACAGGGGAGTAGCAATCAGCCCCAGCATTTT. The rearrangement uses TRBV6-6 and TRBJ1-5; 7 bases fit TRBD1. V shed 9 bases, J shed 0 bases, and the junction held 5 bases outside the gene matches. The CDR3 spans 14 residues. Germline-derived CDR1 and CDR2 are MNHNY and SVGAGI (reference sequence).

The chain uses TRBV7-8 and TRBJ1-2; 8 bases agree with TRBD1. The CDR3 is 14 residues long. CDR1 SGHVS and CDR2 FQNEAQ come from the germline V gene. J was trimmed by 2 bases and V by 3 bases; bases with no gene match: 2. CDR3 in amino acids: CASSFRGRNYGYTF. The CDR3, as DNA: TGTGCCAGCAGCTTCAGGGGGCGCAACTATGGCTACACCTTC.

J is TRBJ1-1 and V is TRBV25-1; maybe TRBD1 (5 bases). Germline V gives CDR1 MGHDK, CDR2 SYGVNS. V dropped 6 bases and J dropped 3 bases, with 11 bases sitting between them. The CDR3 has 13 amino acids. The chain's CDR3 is CASSRGDYTEAFF. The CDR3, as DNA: TGTGCCAGCAGCCGCGGGGACTACACTGAAGCTTTCTTT.

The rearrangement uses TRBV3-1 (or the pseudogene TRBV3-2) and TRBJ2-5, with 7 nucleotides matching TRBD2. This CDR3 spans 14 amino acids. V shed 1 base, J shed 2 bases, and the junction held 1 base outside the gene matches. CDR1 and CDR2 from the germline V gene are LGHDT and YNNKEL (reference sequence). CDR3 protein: CASSQGRGQETQYF. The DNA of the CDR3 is TGTGCCAGCAGCCAAGGGCGGGGGCAAGAGACCCAGTACTTC.

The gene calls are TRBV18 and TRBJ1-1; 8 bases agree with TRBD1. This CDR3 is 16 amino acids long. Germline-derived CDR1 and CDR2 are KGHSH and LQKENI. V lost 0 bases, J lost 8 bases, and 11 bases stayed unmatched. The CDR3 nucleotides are TGTGCCAGCTCACCACCAAGAGGACAGGGAATGTCCGAAGCTTTCTTT. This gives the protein CASSPPRGQGMSEAFF.

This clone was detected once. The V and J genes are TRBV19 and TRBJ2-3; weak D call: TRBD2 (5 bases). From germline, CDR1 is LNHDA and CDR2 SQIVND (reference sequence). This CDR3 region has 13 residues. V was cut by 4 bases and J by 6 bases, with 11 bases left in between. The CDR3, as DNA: TGTGCCAGTAGTACTAGCAATGGTGATACGCAGTATTTT. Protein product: CASSTSNGDTQYF.

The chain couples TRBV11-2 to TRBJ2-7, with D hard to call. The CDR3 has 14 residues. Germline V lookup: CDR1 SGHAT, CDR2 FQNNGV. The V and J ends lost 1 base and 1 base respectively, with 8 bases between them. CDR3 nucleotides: TGTGCCAGCAGCTTAGGTGCACATTCCTACGAGCAGTACTTC. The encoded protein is CASSLGAHSYEQYF.

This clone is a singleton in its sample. CDR3 sequence reads: CASSPWDRNTEAFF. Here the CDR3 DNA reads TGTGCCAGCAGCCCATGGGACAGGAACACTGAAGCTTTCTTT. This chain connects TRBV5-5 to TRBJ1-1, with TRBD1 matching over 7 bases. Germline V lookup: CDR1 SGHKS, CDR2 YYEKEE (reference sequence). Trimming cost V 4 bases and J 1 base; bases outside gene matches: 4. The CDR3 runs to 14 residues.

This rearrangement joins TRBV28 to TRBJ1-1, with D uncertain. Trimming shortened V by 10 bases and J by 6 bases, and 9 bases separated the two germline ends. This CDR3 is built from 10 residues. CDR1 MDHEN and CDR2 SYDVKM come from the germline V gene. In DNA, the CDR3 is TGTGCCACCGGGAGGCCTGAAGCTTTCTTT. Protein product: CATGRPEAFF.

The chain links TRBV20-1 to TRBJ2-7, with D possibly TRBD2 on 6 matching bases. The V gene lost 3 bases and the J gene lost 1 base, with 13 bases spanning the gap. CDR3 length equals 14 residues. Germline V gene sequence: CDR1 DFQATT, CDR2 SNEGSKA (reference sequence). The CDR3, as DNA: TGCAGTGCTAGTCCCGGGACTTTTTCCTACGAGCAGTACTTC. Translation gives CSASPGTFSYEQYF.

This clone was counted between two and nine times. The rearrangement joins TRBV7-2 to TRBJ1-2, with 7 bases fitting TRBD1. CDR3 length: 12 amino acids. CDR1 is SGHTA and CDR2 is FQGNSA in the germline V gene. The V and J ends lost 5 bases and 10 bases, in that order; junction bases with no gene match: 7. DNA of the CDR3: TGTGCCAGCAGCCCAGCTACAGGGGACTACACCTTC. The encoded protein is CASSPATGDYTF.